This T cell receptor (beta chain) originates from a study of blood T cell repertoires in COVID-19. Across about two dozen US areas, participants ranged in age from 18 to 89 years. V gave up 5 bases and J gave up 0 bases; unmatched junction bases: 10. Germline loops: CDR1 MDHEN, CDR2 SYDVKM. The CDR3 is 16 residues long. Only in-frame clones appear in the TCRdb table, and some are missing; sequencing was by immunoSEQ multiplex PCR. The sample consists of fewer than 350,000 clones, roughly 91% of them appearing once. The chain joins TRBV28 to TRBJ2-7; 7 nucleotides align to TRBD2. Sequencing used PBMCs or T cells enriched from blood (not recorded which). The clonotype comes from a woman in her forties with acute COVID-19. The CDR3 DNA reads TGTGCCAGCAGTCCCTCGAGAAGCGGGGTCTCCTACGAGCAGTACTTC. Protein product: CASSPSRSGVSYEQYF.